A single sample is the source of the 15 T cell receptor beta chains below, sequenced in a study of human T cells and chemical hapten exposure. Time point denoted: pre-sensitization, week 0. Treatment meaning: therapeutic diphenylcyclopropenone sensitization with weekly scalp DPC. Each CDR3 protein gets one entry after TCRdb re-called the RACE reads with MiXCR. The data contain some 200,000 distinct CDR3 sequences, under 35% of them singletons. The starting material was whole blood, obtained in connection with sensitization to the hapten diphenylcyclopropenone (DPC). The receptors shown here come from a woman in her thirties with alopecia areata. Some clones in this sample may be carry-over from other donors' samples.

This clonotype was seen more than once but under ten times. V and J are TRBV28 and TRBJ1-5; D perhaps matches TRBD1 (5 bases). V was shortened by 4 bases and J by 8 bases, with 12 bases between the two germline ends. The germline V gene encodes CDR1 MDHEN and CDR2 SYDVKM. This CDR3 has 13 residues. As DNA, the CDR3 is TGTGCCAGCAGTTGGGGACGGAGGGAGCCCCAGCATTTT. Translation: CASSWGRREPQHF. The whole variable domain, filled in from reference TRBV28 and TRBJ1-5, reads DVKVTQSSRYLVKRTGEKVFLECVQDMDHENMFWYRQDPGLGLRLIYFSYDVKMKEKGDIPEGYSVSREKKERFSLILESASTNQTSMYLCASSWGRREPQHFGDGTRLSIL.

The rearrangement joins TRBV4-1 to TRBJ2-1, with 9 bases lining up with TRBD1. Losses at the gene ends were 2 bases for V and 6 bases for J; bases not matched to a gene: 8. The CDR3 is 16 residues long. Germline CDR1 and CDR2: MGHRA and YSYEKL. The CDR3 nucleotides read TGCGCCAGCAGCCAAACTCCGGGACAGGGACTCAATGAGCAGTTCTTC. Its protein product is CASSQTPGQGLNEQFF.

The CDR3 nucleotides are TGCAGCGTTGAAAGGGTGGTGAACCAAGAGACCCAGTACTTC. As protein: CSVERVVNQETQYF. The chain has TRBV29-1 and TRBJ2-5; D is undetermined. This CDR3 contains 14 residues. Trimming took off 2 bases at V and 0 bases at J, with 10 bases between the two ends. Germline-derived CDR1 and CDR2 are SQVTM and ANQGSEA.

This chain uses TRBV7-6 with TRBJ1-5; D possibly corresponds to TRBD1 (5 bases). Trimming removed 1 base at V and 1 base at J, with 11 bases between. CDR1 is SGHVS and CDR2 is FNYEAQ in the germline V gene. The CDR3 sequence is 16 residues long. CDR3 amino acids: CASSLEPGFSNQPQHF. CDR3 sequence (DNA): TGTGCCAGCAGCTTAGAACCAGGGTTCAGCAATCAGCCCCAGCATTTT.

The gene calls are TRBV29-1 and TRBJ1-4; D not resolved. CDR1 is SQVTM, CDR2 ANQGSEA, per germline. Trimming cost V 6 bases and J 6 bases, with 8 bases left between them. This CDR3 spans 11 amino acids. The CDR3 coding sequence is TGCAGCGTCAGGAGGGATGAAAAACTGTTTTTT. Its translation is CSVRRDEKLFF.

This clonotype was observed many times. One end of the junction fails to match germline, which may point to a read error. The CDR3 protein is CASSLGTSSYNEQFF. The CDR3, as DNA: TGTGCCAGCAGTTTAGGCACGAGCTCCTACAATGAGCAGTTCTTC. J is TRBJ2-1 and V is TRBV7-2; D unresolved. Germline CDR1 is SGHTA and CDR2 is FQGNSA. This CDR3 is built from 15 residues.

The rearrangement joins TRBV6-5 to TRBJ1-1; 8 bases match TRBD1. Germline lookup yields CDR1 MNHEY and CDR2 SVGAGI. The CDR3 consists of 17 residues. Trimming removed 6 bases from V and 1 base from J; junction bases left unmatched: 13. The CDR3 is CASSFTQGGRWNTEAFF. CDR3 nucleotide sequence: TGTGCCAGCAGCTTTACACAGGGGGGACGGTGGAACACTGAAGCTTTCTTT.

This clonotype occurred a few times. The CDR3 protein is CASSPTGGFTEAFF. CDR3 DNA sequence: TGTGCCAGCAGCCCGACAGGGGGCTTCACTGAAGCTTTCTTT. The chain joins TRBV7-9 to TRBJ1-1; 10 bases fit TRBD1. Germline CDR1 is SEHNR and CDR2 is FQNEAQ (reference sequence). V lost 5 bases, J lost 4 bases, and 4 bases stayed unmatched. This CDR3 has 14 residues.

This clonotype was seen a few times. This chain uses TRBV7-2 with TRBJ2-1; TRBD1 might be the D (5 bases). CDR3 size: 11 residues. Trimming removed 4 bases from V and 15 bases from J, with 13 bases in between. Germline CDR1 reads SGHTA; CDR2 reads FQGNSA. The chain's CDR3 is CASSSTGRRFF. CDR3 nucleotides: TGTGCCAGCAGCTCTACAGGTCGGCGGTTCTTC.

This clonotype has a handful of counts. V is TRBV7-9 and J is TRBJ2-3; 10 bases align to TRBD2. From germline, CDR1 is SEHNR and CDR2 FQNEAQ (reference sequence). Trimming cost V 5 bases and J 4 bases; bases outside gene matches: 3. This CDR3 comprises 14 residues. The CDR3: CASSASGGPDTQYF. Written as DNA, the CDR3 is TGTGCCAGCAGCGCTAGCGGGGGCCCAGATACGCAGTATTTT.

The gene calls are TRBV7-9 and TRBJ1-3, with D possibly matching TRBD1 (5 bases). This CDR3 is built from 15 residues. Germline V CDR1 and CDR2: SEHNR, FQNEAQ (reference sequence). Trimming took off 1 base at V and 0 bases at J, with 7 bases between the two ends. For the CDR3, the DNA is TGTGCCAGCAGCTTAGGGGGCGTCTCTGGAAACACCATATATTTT. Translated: CASSLGGVSGNTIYF.

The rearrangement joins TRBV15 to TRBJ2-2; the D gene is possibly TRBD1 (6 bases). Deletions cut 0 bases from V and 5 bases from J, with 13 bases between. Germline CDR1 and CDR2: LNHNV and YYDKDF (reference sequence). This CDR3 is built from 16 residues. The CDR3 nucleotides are TGTGCCACCAGCAGAGAGGGGCAGGGGCAGACCGGGGAGCTGTTTTTT. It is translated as CATSREGQGQTGELFF.

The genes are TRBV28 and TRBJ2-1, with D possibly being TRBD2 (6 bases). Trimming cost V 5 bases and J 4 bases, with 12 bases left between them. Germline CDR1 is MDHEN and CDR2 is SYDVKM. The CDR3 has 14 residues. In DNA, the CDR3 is TGTGCCAGCAGTAGGACTAATCGATACAATGAGCAGTTCTTC. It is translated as CASSRTNRYNEQFF.

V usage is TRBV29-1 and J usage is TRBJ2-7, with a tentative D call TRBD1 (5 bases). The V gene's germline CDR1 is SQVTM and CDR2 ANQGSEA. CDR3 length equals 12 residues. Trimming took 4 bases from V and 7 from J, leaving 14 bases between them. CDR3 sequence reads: CSVAVQGEEQYF. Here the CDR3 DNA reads TGCAGCGTTGCGGTGCAGGGTGAAGAGCAGTACTTC.

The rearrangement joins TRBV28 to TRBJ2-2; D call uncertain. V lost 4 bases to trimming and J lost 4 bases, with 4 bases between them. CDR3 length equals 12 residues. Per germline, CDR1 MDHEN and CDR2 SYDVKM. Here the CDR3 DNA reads TGTGCCAGCAGTTGGACCACCGGGGAGCTGTTTTTT. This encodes CASSWTTGELFF.